The sequence of this T cell receptor (beta chain) was determined in a study of T-cell reconstitution after alpha-beta-depleted transplantation in children. During its preparation, the TCRbeta library received unique molecular identifiers. TCRdb re-analysed the PCR reads in MiXCR, keeping a single row per CDR3 protein. The sample lists more than 400,000 distinct CDR3 sequences, 43% occurring once. V was pared by 5 bases and J by 5 bases, with 12 bases between. The CDR3 extends over 13 amino acids. Germline CDR1 and CDR2: MNHEY and SMNVEV (reference sequence). As to this clonotype: What it binds is not known.

General observations from the study: The main origin of T-cell counts and diversity one year after transplant was newly produced T cells.

The sequence was obtained from a girl aged 2 to 10 with aplastic anemia, due to receive a stem cell transplant. J is TRBJ1-1 and V is TRBV27; no definite D call. The specimen comprised PBMCs, sampled before TCRalphabeta/CD19-depleted stem cell transplant. The CDR3 DNA follows: TGTGCCAGCAGTCCGCTACGGGGAACTGAAGCTTTCTTT. Its translation is CASSPLRGTEAFF.